This TCR beta chain was sequenced for a study of control samples from healthy donors and cancer patients. CDR1 and CDR2 (germline): SGHTA, FQGTGA. Trimming stripped 1 base from V and 7 bases from J, with 13 bases between. The CDR3 has 14 residues. Data came from immunoSEQ multiplex PCR; TCRdb stores just in-frame clones and leaves some out. The sample lists around 100,000 clones, about 89% occurring once. Sample: PBMCs. The gene calls are TRBV7-3 and TRBJ2-5; D might be TRBD2 (7 bases). The clonotype comes from a man aged 60 to 69 with lung cancer. Here the CDR3 reads CASSLMPGEGTQYF. For the CDR3, the DNA is TGTGCCAGCAGCTTAATGCCAGGGGAGGGGACCCAGTACTTC.